These T cell receptor beta chains were read from a single sample in a study of cytomegalovirus exposure and HLA in healthy donors. Libraries were prepared by immunoSEQ multiplex PCR; TCRdb keeps only in-frame clonotypes and omits some of them. The profile shows 130,000 to 150,000 clones, around 75% of them singletons. Material: PBMCs. The receptors come from a young woman in good health and CMV-seronegative. The CDR3 runs from the conserved cysteine through the conserved F or W. D genes are given only for firm matches. Rows give clone size only sometimes, using once, few, many, or a class for an expanded clone.

NA,TRBJ1-1,NA,13,TRBV27,CASILQGGTEAFF,TGTGCCAGCATTTTACAGGGTGGTACTGAAGCTTTCTTT
TRBD1,TRBJ1-4,NA,16,TRBV5-6,CASSRQGAATNEKLFF,TGTGCCAGCAGCCGACAGGGGGCTGCAACTAATGAAAAACTGTTTTTT
NA,TRBJ1-5,once,15,TRBV7-2,CASSSVGQGEQPQHF,TGTGCCAGCAGCTCCGTGGGGCAGGGTGAGCAGCCCCAGCATTTT
NA,TRBJ1-5,NA,14,TRBV10-3,CAISELQGNQPQHF,TGTGCCATCAGTGAACTCCAGGGAAATCAGCCCCAGCATTTT
NA,TRBJ2-2,few,11,TRBV5-1,CASRAAGELFF,TGCGCCAGCAGGGCGGCCGGGGAGCTGTTTTTT
TRBD2,TRBJ2-5,NA,16,TRBV11-2,CASSPSLAGGMETQYF,TGTGCCAGCAGCCCATCTCTAGCGGGGGGCATGGAGACCCAGTACTTC
TRBD2,TRBJ2-4,once,23,TRBV28,CASRHFSLKTGTSGGRGKNIQYF,TGTGCCAGCAGGCACTTTTCGCTCAAGACCGGGACTAGCGGGGGAAGGGGCAAAAACATTCAGTACTTC
NA,TRBJ1-5,once,15,TRBV7-6,CASSLASGVNQPQHF,TGTGCCAGCAGCTTAGCCTCAGGGGTAAATCAGCCCCAGCATTTT
TRBD1,TRBJ1-4,NA,14,TRBV28,CASTVGQIREKLFF,TGTGCCAGCACCGTGGGACAGATAAGAGAAAAACTGTTTTTT
TRBD2,TRBJ2-7,NA,16,TRBV27,CASSWGWGGGNYEQYF,TGTGCCAGCAGTTGGGGTTGGGGCGGGGGAAACTACGAGCAGTACTTC
TRBD2,TRBJ2-3,NA,18,TRBV5-1,CASSDGTSGRPDTDTQYF,TGCGCCAGCAGCGACGGGACTAGCGGGAGGCCCGACACAGATACGCAGTATTTT
TRBD2,TRBJ2-2,NA,16,TRBV9,CASTTLAGVVTGELFF,TGTGCCAGCACCACACTAGCGGGAGTAGTAACCGGGGAGCTGTTTTTT
TRBD1,TRBJ1-5,NA,16,TRBV12-5,CASGFGQGHENQPQHF,TGTGCTAGTGGTTTCGGACAGGGTCATGAAAATCAGCCCCAGCATTTT
TRBD1,TRBJ2-7,NA,14,TRBV15,CATSSLSGQGRKYF,TGTGCCACCAGCAGTCTTTCGGGACAGGGAAGGAAGTACTTC
TRBD2,TRBJ2-1,NA,17,TRBV11-2,CASSLVWASGSGNEQFF,TGTGCCAGCAGCTTAGTTTGGGCTAGCGGGAGCGGCAATGAGCAGTTCTTC
TRBD1,TRBJ1-1,few,15,TRBV7-2,CASSVQGARGTEAFF,TGTGCCAGCAGCGTACAGGGGGCGCGAGGAACTGAAGCTTTCTTT
TRBD1,TRBJ1-5,few,15,TRBV5-6,CASSLLGQLNQPQHF,TGTGCCAGCAGCTTATTGGGACAGCTCAATCAGCCCCAGCATTTT
TRBD2,TRBJ2-3,NA,13,TRBV9,CASTREGTDTQYF,TGTGCCAGCACCAGGGAGGGGACAGATACGCAGTATTTT
TRBD1,TRBJ2-1,few,15,TRBV5-1,CASSLGQGAHDEQFF,TGCGCCAGCAGCCTGGGACAGGGGGCGCATGATGAGCAGTTCTTC
NA,TRBJ1-1,NA,14,TRBV5-1,CASSTLGGDTEAFF,TGCGCCAGCAGCACTTTGGGAGGGGACACTGAAGCTTTCTTT
TRBD2,TRBJ2-5,NA,16,TRBV4-3,CASSQGRTSGGETQYF,TGCGCCAGCAGCCAAGGCAGGACTAGCGGGGGAGAGACCCAGTACTTC
NA,TRBJ2-5,NA,15,TRBV9,CASSFQSGYQETQYF,TGTGCCAGCAGCTTCCAATCCGGTTACCAAGAGACCCAGTACTTC
TRBD2,TRBJ2-5,NA,14,TRBV6-1,CASSEGGTEGTQYF,TGTGCCAGCAGTGAGGGAGGGACCGAGGGGACCCAGTACTTC
TRBD1,TRBJ2-2,NA,17,TRBV7-6,CASSLVEGQGSTGELFF,TGTGCCAGCAGCTTAGTTGAGGGACAGGGAAGCACCGGGGAGCTGTTTTTT
NA,TRBJ1-1,NA,15,TRBV7-2,CASSPARGGSTEAFF,TGTGCCAGCAGCCCCGCCAGGGGAGGGTCCACTGAAGCTTTCTTT
NA,TRBJ1-1,NA,15,TRBV7-9,CASSLVVPRGTEAFF,TGTGCCAGCAGCTTAGTAGTGCCCCGAGGGACTGAAGCTTTCTTT
TRBD1,TRBJ1-1,NA,15,TRBV5-4,CASSLGTGLNTEAFF,TGTGCCAGCAGCTTAGGGACAGGCTTGAACACTGAAGCTTTCTTT
TRBD1,TRBJ1-5,NA,17,TRBV4-1,CASSHEPAGGVGQPQHF,TGCGCCAGCAGCCACGAACCCGCAGGGGGCGTCGGTCAGCCCCAGCATTTT
TRBD2,TRBJ2-1,NA,16,TRBV18,CASSPLLAGVYNEQFF,TGTGCCAGCTCACCATTACTAGCGGGAGTTTACAATGAGCAGTTCTTC
TRBD2,TRBJ2-3,NA,17,TRBV4-3,CASSQAPGGLAGAAQYF,TGCGCCAGCAGCCAGGCCCCCGGGGGACTAGCGGGAGCGGCGCAGTATTTT
TRBD1,TRBJ1-4,once,13,TRBV6-6,CATLGTGVEKLFF,TGTGCCACCCTAGGGACAGGGGTTGAAAAACTGTTTTTT